Following are 18 T cell receptor beta chains from one sample sequenced in a study of regulatory T cells in long-lasting Graves disease. Time point denoted: persistent/refractory GD, antithyroid drugs over 5 years with positive TRAb. After RNA was extracted from PBMCs, the TCR library was made from it. To make TCR beta libraries, researchers used iRepertoire HTBI primers and Arm-PCR of CDR3 regions. MiXCR was run by TCRdb on the multiplex PCR reads, yielding one entry per CDR3 protein. The profile shows a few hundred thousand distinct CDR3 sequences, about 21% of them singletons. The sample in question was peripheral blood mononuclear cells (PBMCs), obtained when the disease was refractory, from a patient treated with antithyroid drugs. The receptor set was obtained from a female donor with Graves disease.

With regard to this clonotype: The junction departs from the called germline gene at one end, perhaps through a read error. This chain connects TRBV30 to TRBJ1-6; D is possibly TRBD1 (5 bases). Germline loops: CDR1 GTSNPN, CDR2 SVGIG (reference sequence). This CDR3 contains 20 residues. The CDR3 DNA follows: TGTGCCTGGAGTAAATGGACGATAGTGACATCCCAGGGAAATAATCCACCCCTCCACTTT. It encodes CAWSKWTIVTSQGNNPPLHF.

The chain is built from TRBV20-1 and TRBJ1-1, with D perhaps matching TRBD1 (6 bases). Germline V gene sequence: CDR1 DFQATT, CDR2 SNEGSKA (reference sequence). V gave up 0 bases and J gave up 6 bases, with 11 bases separating them. The CDR3 is made up of 13 amino acids. The CDR3 here is CSARDLGGAEAFF. The DNA for the CDR3 is TGCAGTGCTAGAGATCTAGGGGGAGCTGAAGCTTTCTTT.

This clonotype was seen many times. The chain employs TRBV28 and TRBJ2-7; TRBD2 is a possible D gene (5 bases). The CDR3 is made up of 15 amino acids. The V end was cut by 5 bases, the J end by 3 bases, with 17 bases between. CDR1 is MDHEN, CDR2 SYDVKM, per germline. As DNA, the CDR3 is TGTGCCAGCAGTACTAGGCTTACTAGAAGCTACGAGCAGTACTTC. Translation: CASSTRLTRSYEQYF. The whole variable domain, filled in from reference TRBV28 and TRBJ2-7, reads DVKVTQSSRYLVKRTGEKVFLECVQDMDHENMFWYRQDPGLGLRLIYFSYDVKMKEKGDIPEGYSVSREKKERFSLILESASTNQTSMYLCASSTRLTRSYEQYFGPGTRLTVT.

This sequence joins TRBV15 and TRBJ2-3; no clear D. Trimming left V 0 bases short and J 7 bases short, with 8 bases between. Germline lookup yields CDR1 LNHNV and CDR2 YYDKDF (reference sequence). CDR3 length: 13 residues. The CDR3 DNA reads as TGTGCCACCAGCAGAGAGAGCTGGAATACGCAGTATTTT. This encodes CATSRESWNTQYF.

This clonotype appeared a few times. J is TRBJ2-2 and V is TRBV24-1; maybe TRBD2 (6 bases). The V gene lost 0 bases and the J gene lost 3 bases, with 10 bases spanning the gap. CDR3 length equals 16 residues. Germline CDR1 KGHDR, CDR2 SFDVKD. The CDR3 nucleotides are TGTGCCACCAGTGATTTGGGCGGGACTGACACCGGGGAGCTGTTTTTT. Translation gives CATSDLGGTDTGELFF.

This clonotype was found many times. The rearrangement links TRBV7-2 to TRBJ2-4, with a tentative D call TRBD2 (5 bases). This CDR3 is 11 amino acids long. Between the trimmed V and J ends, which lost 5 bases and 11 bases, there was a span of 10 bases. Germline V CDR1 and CDR2: SGHTA, FQGNSA. In DNA, the CDR3 is TGTGCCAGCAGCCCGATCGGGGTTCAGTACTTC. It encodes CASSPIGVQYF.

Turning to this clonotype: This likely reflects a read error, since a far larger clone is one base away. This chain uses TRBV2 with TRBJ2-7; 10 bases are a match to TRBD2. The DNA end is more similar to TRBJ2-5, so the J call may be wrong. Germline V gene data show CDR1 as SNHLY and CDR2 as FYNNEI. There are 15 residues in the CDR3. The CDR3 reads CANRAPLAGEETQYF. The CDR3 region has the DNA TGTGCCAACAGGGCCCCCCTAGCGGGAGAAGAGACCCAGTACTTC.

The rearrangement uses TRBV4-1 and TRBJ2-7, with D possibly being TRBD2 (6 bases). Germline V gene data show CDR1 as MGHRA and CDR2 as YSYEKL. This CDR3 region has 18 residues. V was cut by 1 base and J by 6 bases, with 25 bases left in between. DNA of the CDR3: TGCGCCAGCAGCCAAGTGGGCTCCTCTCCCTGGAGCGGGTTCGAGCAGTACTTC. This translates into CASSQVGSSPWSGFEQYF.

This clonotype was recorded many times. The chain has TRBV2 and TRBJ1-2; 9 bases line up with TRBD1. The CDR3 loop spans 14 amino acids. The V and J ends lost 7 bases and 4 bases, in that order; junction bases with no gene match: 7. The germline gives CDR1 SNHLY, CDR2 FYNNEI. In DNA, the CDR3 is TGTGCCAGCACCTCCGGGACAGGGACCTATGGCTACACCTTC. It codes for CASTSGTGTYGYTF.

On this clonotype itself: A much larger clone is a single base away; this may be a read error. The chain employs TRBV6-1 and TRBJ2-2; D perhaps matches TRBD2 (6 bases). The CDR3 has 12 residues. The germline CDR1 and CDR2 sequences are MNHNS and SASEGT. The CDR3 region is CASNGNTGGLFF. The CDR3 DNA is TGTGCCAGCAACGGGAACACCGGGGGGCTGTTTTTT.

Many counts were recorded for this clonotype. The V and J genes are TRBV6-1 and TRBJ2-7; 10 bases map to TRBD1. This CDR3 region has 15 residues. After removal of 2 bases from V and 7 bases from J, the junction contained 8 bases not matched to a gene. Germline V lookup: CDR1 MNHNS, CDR2 SASEGT. This chain's CDR3 is CASSERDRGAMEQYF. The CDR3 DNA reads as TGTGCCAGCAGTGAAAGGGACAGGGGAGCTATGGAGCAGTACTTC.

This clonotype was seen only a few times. This sequence joins TRBV30 and TRBJ1-1; D call uncertain. V was pared by 3 bases and J by 1 base, with 9 bases between. Germline V CDR1 and CDR2: GTSNPN, SVGIG (reference sequence). This CDR3 has 13 amino acids. This CDR3 is CAWRLSENTEAFF. Here the CDR3 DNA reads TGTGCCTGGAGATTGTCGGAGAACACTGAAGCTTTCTTT.

There are many counts of this clonotype. The genes are TRBV28 and TRBJ1-5; no definite D call. Germline V CDR1 and CDR2: MDHEN, SYDVKM. This CDR3 is built from 13 residues. The V end was cut by 7 bases, the J end by 3 bases, with 10 bases between. CDR3 sequence (DNA): TGTGCCAGCACGTCAGTCCTCAATCAGCCCCAGCATTTT. It specifies CASTSVLNQPQHF.

This clonotype was counted many times. The DNA for the CDR3 is TGTGCCAGCAGTTCCAGGACAACTGGGGCCAACGTCCTGACTTTC. Translation gives CASSSRTTGANVLTF. This chain links TRBV11-2 with TRBJ2-6; a weak D match, TRBD1 (5 bases). The length of the CDR3 is 15 residues. The V gene's germline CDR1 is SGHAT and CDR2 FQNNGV. V was pared by 6 bases and J by 2 bases, with 11 bases between.

This clonotype has just a few counts. The chain employs TRBV10-3 and TRBJ1-6; TRBD1 agrees at 9 bases. This CDR3 is built from 13 residues. V was clipped by 10 bases and J by 5 bases; unmatched bases: 3. In germline, CDR1 is ENHRY, CDR2 SYGVKD. CDR3 nucleotides: TGTGCCAAACGGGACAGGGATAATTCACCCCTCCACTTT. This codes for CAKRDRDNSPLHF.

This clonotype was counted ten times or more. The chain is built from TRBV20-1 and TRBJ2-5; 7 bases map to TRBD2. V was clipped by 6 bases and J by 1 base; unmatched bases: 14. CDR3 length equals 16 residues. Germline-derived CDR1 and CDR2 are DFQATT and SNEGSKA (reference sequence). The CDR3 protein is CSALGGGKAIQETQYF. The CDR3 DNA reads as TGCAGTGCACTGGGGGGGGGGAAGGCTATCCAAGAGACCCAGTACTTC.

The sample holds many counts of this clonotype. CDR3 loop: CASSPDRLEQYF. CDR3 bases: TGTGCCAGCAGTCCAGACAGGCTCGAGCAGTACTTC. The V call is TRBV7-9, the J call TRBJ2-7, with D possibly matching TRBD1 (6 bases). V shed 6 bases and J shed 6 bases, with 12 bases lying between them. The CDR3 sequence is 12 residues long. The germline V gene encodes CDR1 SEHNR and CDR2 FQNEAQ (reference sequence).

Only a few counts were recorded for this clonotype. The chain uses TRBV7-9 and TRBJ2-1, with 8 bases that match TRBD1. Germline V CDR1 and CDR2: SEHNR, FQNEAQ (reference sequence). The V and J ends lost 5 bases and 2 bases, in that order; junction bases with no gene match: 11. The length of the CDR3 is 17 residues. CDR3 bases: TGTGCCAGCAGCCCGTCGACAGGGGACGCCGCCTACAATGAGCAGTTCTTC. Its protein product is CASSPSTGDAAYNEQFF.